These 3 T cell receptor beta chains share one sample of origin, sequenced in a study of CD4+ T cells in melanoma. Measured with immunoSEQ multiplex PCR; TCRdb has only the in-frame clones, and not every one. The table has roughly 10,000 clones, roughly two thirds seen once. What was sequenced was cells from a culture (not recorded whether cultured in vitro). All receptors come from a human donor with melanoma.

CDR3 DNA sequence: TGCGCCAGCAGCCCTTCAAAAGGGCGGGGCACAGATACGCAGTATTTT. It translates to CASSPSKGRGTDTQYF. This chain joins TRBV4-1 and TRBJ2-3; tentative D call: TRBD2 (5 bases). The CDR3 loop spans 16 amino acids. Germline-derived CDR1 and CDR2 are MGHRA and YSYEKL. V was trimmed by 4 bases and J by 1 base, leaving 15 bases between them.

The J gene is TRBJ2-3, the V gene TRBV29-1; no firm D call. This CDR3 spans 12 amino acids. V lost 0 bases and J 6 bases, leaving 7 bases between the germline ends. Germline CDR1 is SQVTM and CDR2 is ANQGSEA. CDR3: CSVEEFRDTQYF. In nucleotides, the CDR3 is TGCAGCGTTGAAGAGTTCAGGGATACGCAGTATTTT.

The chain uses TRBV11-2 and TRBJ2-2, with 12 nucleotides matching TRBD2. CDR3 length: 16 amino acids. In germline, CDR1 is SGHAT, CDR2 FQNNGV. The junction had 4 bases not matched to a gene; V was cut back by 4 bases and J by 4 bases. CDR3 bases: TGTGCCAGCAGCTCGGGACTAGCGGGCCCCACCGGGGAGCTGTTTTTT. Its translation is CASSSGLAGPTGELFF.